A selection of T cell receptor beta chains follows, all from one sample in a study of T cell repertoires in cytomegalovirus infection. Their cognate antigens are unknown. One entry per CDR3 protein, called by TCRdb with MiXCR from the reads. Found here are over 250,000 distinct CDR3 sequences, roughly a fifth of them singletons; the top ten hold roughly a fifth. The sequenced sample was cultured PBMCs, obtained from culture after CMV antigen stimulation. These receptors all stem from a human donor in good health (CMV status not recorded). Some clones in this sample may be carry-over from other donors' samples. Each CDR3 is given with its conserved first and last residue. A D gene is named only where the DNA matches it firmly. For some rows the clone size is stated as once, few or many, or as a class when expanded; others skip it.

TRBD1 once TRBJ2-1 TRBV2 TGTGCCAGCAGGACAGGGTATGGACAATACAATGAGCAGTTCTTC CASRTGYGQYNEQFF
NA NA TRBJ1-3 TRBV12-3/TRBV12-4 TGTGCCAGCAGCCCCGTGGACAGAGTCTCTGGAAACACCATATATTTT CASSPVDRVSGNTIYF
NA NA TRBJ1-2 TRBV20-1 TGCAGTGCTCCCGACAGGAGCCTTTCTAACTATGGCTACACCTTC CSAPDRSLSNYGYTF
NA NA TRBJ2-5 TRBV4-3 TGCGCCAGCAGCCAGGGGGTCCAAAAGACCCAGTACTTC CASSQGVQKTQYF
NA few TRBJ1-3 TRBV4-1 TGCGCCAGCAGCCAAGTGGAAGGGACAACTGGAAACACCATATATTTT CASSQVEGTTGNTIYF
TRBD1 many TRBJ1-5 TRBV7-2 TGTGCCAGCAGCTCACAGGGGAAACAGCCCCAGCATTTT CASSSQGKQPQHF
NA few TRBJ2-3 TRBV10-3 TGTGCCATCAGTGACCCGGCGGATACGCAGTATTTT CAISDPADTQYF
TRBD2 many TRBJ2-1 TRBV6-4 TGTGCCAGCAGTGACTCGACTAGCGGGAGCAATGAGCAGTTCTTC CASSDSTSGSNEQFF
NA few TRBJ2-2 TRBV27 TGTGCCAGCAGTTCCGGCTCCGGGGAGCTGTTTTTT CASSSGSGELFF
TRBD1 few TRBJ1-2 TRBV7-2 TGTGCCAGCAGCTTAGGCGCAGGGGGGGTGGATGGCTACACCTTC CASSLGAGGVDGYTF
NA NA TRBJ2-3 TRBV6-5 TGTGCCAGCAGCGGGAGACGTTTCACAGATACGCAGTATTTT CASSGRRFTDTQYF
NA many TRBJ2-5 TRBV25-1 TGTGCCAGCAGCCCCCGAGGGGCCCAAGAGACCCAGTACTTC CASSPRGAQETQYF
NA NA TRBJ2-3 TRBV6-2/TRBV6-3 TGTGCCAGCTGGGCGGAGATAGGGACAGATACGCAGTATTTT CASWAEIGTDTQYF
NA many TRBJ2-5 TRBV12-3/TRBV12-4 TGTGCCAGCAGTTTTTGGGTATTCCAAGAGACCCAGTACTTC CASSFWVFQETQYF
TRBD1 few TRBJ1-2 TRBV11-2 TGTGCCAGCAGCTCACAGGGGGGAAACTATGGCTACACCTTC CASSSQGGNYGYTF
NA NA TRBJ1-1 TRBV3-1 TGTGCCAGCAGCCAACCGTCGAAGAACACTGAAGCTTTCTTT CASSQPSKNTEAFF
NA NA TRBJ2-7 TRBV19 TGTGCCAGTAGTTTGTTGGCGGGAATCAACGAGCAGTACTTC CASSLLAGINEQYF
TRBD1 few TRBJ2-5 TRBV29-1 TGCAGCGGTGACAGGGGGGGAGAGACCCAGTACTTC CSGDRGGETQYF
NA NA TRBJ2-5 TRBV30 TGTGCCTGGAGTAGGGAACCCGGGGGAGAGACCCAGTACTTC CAWSREPGGETQYF
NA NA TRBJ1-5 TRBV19 TGTGCCAGTAGTATCGGTGGACTTTATCAGCCCCAGCATTTT CASSIGGLYQPQHF
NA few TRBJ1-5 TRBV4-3 TGCGCCAGCAGCCAAGAGGCGGACTTCAATCAGCCCCAGCATTTT CASSQEADFNQPQHF
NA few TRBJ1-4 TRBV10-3 TGTGCCATCAGTGACCCTACAGGGAATGAAAAACTGTTTTTT CAISDPTGNEKLFF
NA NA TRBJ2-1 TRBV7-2 TGTGCCAGCAGTATGGGGAACGTTTACAATGAGCAGTTCTTC CASSMGNVYNEQFF
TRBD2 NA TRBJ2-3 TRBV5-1 TGCGCCAGCAGCTTGGTCCCAGCGGGAGCGCCGGATACGCAGTATTTT CASSLVPAGAPDTQYF
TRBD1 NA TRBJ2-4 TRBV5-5 TGTGCCAGCAGCTTGTCAGGGGGCGTCGGCAAAAACATTCAGTACTTC CASSLSGGVGKNIQYF
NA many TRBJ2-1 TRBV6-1 TGTGCCAGCAGGCAAGGAAGCTCCTACAATGAGCAGTTCTTC CASRQGSSYNEQFF
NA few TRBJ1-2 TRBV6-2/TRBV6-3 TGTGCCAGCCGACAGCCTTCTAACTATGGCTACACCTTC CASRQPSNYGYTF
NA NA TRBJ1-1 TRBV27 TGTGCCAGCAGTCTAGAACAGGGATCCACTGAAGCTTTCTTT CASSLEQGSTEAFF
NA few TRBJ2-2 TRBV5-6 TGTGCCAGCAGCCCCACCCGGGACGGATACACCGGGGAGCTGTTTTTT CASSPTRDGYTGELFF
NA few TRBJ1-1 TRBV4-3 TGCGCCAGCAGCCAAGTAGGGGGTCCGGCTGAAGCTTTCTTT CASSQVGGPAEAFF
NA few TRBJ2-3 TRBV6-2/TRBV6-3 TGTGCCAGCAGTTACGGGCAGCACACAGATACGCAGTATTTT CASSYGQHTDTQYF
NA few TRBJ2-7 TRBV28 TGTGCCAGCAGTCCCCCCGGAGACTACGAGCAGTACTTC CASSPPGDYEQYF
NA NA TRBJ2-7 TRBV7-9 TGTGCCAGCAGCTTAGATCGACAGACGAGACTTTCCTACGAGCAGTACTTC CASSLDRQTRLSYEQYF
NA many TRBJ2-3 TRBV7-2 TGTGCCAGCAGCTTAGTGCGGTATGATACGCAGTATTTT CASSLVRYDTQYF
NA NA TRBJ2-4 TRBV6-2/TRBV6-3 TGTGCCAGCAGTTTGCCCCTCTCCGAGGCGGGGACCCTAGCCAAAAACATTCAGTACTTC CASSLPLSEAGTLAKNIQYF
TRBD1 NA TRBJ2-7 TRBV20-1 TGCAGTGCTAGCCCAAGACAGGGATCGTCCTACGAGCAGTACTTC CSASPRQGSSYEQYF
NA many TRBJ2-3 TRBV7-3 TGTGCCAGCAGCTTGGGCCGGATCAGCACAGATACGCAGTATTTT CASSLGRISTDTQYF
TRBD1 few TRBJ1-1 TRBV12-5 TGTGCTAGTGGATCAGGGGGCTCAGCTGAAGCTTTCTTT CASGSGGSAEAFF
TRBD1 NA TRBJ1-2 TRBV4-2 TGTGCCAGCAGCCATGAGGACAGGGGGTACTATGGCTACACCTTC CASSHEDRGYYGYTF
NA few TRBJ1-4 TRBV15 TGTGCCACCAGCAGAGATAGGACCACTAATGAAAAACTGTTTTTT CATSRDRTTNEKLFF
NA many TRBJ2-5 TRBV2 TGTGCCAGCAGTGAGCTCTCCAGTCAAGAGACCCAGTACTTC CASSELSSQETQYF
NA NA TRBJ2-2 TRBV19 TGTGCCAGTAGTATAGTCCCTCCCGGGGAGCTGTTTTTT CASSIVPPGELFF
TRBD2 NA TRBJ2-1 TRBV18 TGTGCCAGCTCACCACGAGGGAGGGCCCTTAATGAGCAGTTCTTC CASSPRGRALNEQFF
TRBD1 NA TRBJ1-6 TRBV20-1 TGCAGTGCTAGAGTTGTTGCAGGGGGCTATTCACCCCTCCACTTT CSARVVAGGYSPLHF
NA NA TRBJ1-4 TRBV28 TGTGCCAGCAGTTCCCATGCAACTAATGAAAAACTGTTTTTT CASSSHATNEKLFF
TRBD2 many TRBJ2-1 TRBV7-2 TGTGCCAGCAGCTCTGGACTAGCGAGAGACAATGAGCAGTTCTTC CASSSGLARDNEQFF
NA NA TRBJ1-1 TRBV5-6 TGTGCCAGCAGCGTTCTTGGGTTGGGGGGCCGCGAAGCTTTCTTT CASSVLGLGGREAFF
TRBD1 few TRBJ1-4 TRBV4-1 TGCGCCAGCAGCCAAGTGAACACCGGGACAGGGGGTGTTAATGAAAAACTGTTTTTT CASSQVNTGTGGVNEKLFF
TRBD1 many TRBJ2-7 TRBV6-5 TGTGCCAGCAGTCGATTATCAGGGGGCGGCTCCTACGAGCAGTACTTC CASSRLSGGGSYEQYF
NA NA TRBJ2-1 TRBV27 TGTGCCAGCAGCCTTGGACACAACGATGAGCAGTTCTTC CASSLGHNDEQFF
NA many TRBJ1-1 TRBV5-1 TGCGCCAGCAGCTTGGGTCCGCCCGGGGGGTACACTGAAGCTTTCTTT CASSLGPPGGYTEAFF
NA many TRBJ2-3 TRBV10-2 TGCGCCAGCAGTGAGACTACTTCAGACACAGATACGCAGTATTTT CASSETTSDTDTQYF
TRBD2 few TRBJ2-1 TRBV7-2 TGTGCCAGCAGCTTAGGTTTGGCGGGAGGATATGAGCAGTTCTTC CASSLGLAGGYEQFF
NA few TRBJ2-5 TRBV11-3 TGTGCCAGCAGCTTAGACTACGAAGAGACCCAGTACTTC CASSLDYEETQYF
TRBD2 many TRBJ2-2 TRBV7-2 TGTGCCAGCAGGGCGGGACTAGCGTCCACCGGGGAGCTGTTTTTT CASRAGLASTGELFF
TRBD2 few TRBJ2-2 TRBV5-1 TGCGCCAGCTCTACTGGACTAGCGGGAGTCATAAGTACGACGGCCGGGGAGCTGTTTTTT CASSTGLAGVISTTAGELFF
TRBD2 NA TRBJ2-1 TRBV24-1 TGTGCCACCAGTGATTGGGGAGGGAGAGGAAGGAATGAGCAGTTCTTC CATSDWGGRGRNEQFF
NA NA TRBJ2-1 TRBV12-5 TGTGCTAGTGGTTCCCCCCACGGATCCTACAATGAGCAGTTCTTC CASGSPHGSYNEQFF
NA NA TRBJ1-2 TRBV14 TGTGCCAGCAGCCAAGATCTGGGGGGCCATGGCTACACCTTC CASSQDLGGHGYTF
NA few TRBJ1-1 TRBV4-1 TGCGCCAGCACCCCGGGGGCGCCGAACACTGAAGCTTTCTTT CASTPGAPNTEAFF